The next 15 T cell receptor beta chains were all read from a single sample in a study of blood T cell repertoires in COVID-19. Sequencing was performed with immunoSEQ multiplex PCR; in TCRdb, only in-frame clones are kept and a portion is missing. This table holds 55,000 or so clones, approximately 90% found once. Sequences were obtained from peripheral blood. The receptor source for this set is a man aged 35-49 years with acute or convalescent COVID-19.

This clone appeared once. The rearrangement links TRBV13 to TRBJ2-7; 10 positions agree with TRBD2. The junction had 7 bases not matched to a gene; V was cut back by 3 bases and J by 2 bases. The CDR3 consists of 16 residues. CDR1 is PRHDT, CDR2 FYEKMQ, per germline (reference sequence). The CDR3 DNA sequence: TGTGCCAGCAGCTTTCGACTAGCGGGTGCCACCTACGAGCAGTACTTC. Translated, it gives CASSFRLAGATYEQYF.

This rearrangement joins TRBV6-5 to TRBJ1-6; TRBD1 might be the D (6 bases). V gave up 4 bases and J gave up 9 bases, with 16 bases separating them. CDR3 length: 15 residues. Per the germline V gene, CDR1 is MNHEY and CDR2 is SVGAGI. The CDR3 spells CASSSRRGATSPLHF. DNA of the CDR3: TGTGCCAGCAGTTCCCGCAGGGGCGCTACTTCACCCCTCCACTTT.

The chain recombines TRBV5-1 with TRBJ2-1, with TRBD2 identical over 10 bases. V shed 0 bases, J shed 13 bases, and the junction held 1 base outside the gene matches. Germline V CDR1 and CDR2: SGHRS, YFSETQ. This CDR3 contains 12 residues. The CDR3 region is CASSLEREGQFF. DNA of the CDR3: TGCGCCAGCAGCTTGGAGCGGGAGGGACAGTTCTTC.

CDR3 region: CASSIVPLRATTNTGELFF. Written as DNA, the CDR3 is TGTGCCAGTAGTATAGTCCCCTTAAGAGCGACTACGAACACCGGGGAGCTGTTTTTT. The rearrangement uses TRBV19 and TRBJ2-2, with D perhaps matching TRBD2 (5 bases). Trimming pared 1 base from V and 0 bases from J, leaving 18 bases between. This CDR3 is 19 amino acids long. Germline CDR1 is LNHDA and CDR2 is SQIVND (reference sequence).

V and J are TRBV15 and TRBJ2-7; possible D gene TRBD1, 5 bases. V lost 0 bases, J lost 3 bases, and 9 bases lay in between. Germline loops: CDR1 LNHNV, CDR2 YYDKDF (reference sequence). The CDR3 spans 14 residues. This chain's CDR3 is CATSRDRVDYEQYF. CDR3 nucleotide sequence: TGTGCCACCAGCAGAGACAGGGTAGACTACGAGCAGTACTTC.

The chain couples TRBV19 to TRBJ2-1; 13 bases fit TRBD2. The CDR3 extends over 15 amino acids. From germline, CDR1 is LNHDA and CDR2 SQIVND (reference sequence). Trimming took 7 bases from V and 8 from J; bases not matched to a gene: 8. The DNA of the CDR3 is TGTGCCAGTAAAGGACTAGCGGGAGTAGGGTATGAGCAGTTCTTC. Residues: CASKGLAGVGYEQFF.

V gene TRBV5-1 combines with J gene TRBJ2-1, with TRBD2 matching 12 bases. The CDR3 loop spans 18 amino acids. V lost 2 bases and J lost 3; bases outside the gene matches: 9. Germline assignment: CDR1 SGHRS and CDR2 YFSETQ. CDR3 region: CASSLGLAGGKNYNEQFF. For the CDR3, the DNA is TGCGCCAGCAGCTTAGGGCTAGCGGGAGGGAAAAACTACAATGAGCAGTTCTTC.

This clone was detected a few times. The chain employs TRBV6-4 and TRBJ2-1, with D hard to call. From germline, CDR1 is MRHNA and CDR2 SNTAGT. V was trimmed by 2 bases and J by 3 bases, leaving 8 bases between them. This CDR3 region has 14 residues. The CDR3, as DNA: TGTGCCAGCAGTGACGAGGCAGACTACAATGAGCAGTTCTTC. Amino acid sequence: CASSDEADYNEQFF.

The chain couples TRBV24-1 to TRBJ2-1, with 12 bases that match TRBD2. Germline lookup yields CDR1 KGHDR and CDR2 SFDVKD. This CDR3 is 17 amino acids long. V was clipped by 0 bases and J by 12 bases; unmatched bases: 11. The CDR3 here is CATSDLPTKTSGRTQFF. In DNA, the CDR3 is TGTGCCACCAGTGATTTGCCAACTAAGACTAGCGGGAGAACGCAGTTCTTC.

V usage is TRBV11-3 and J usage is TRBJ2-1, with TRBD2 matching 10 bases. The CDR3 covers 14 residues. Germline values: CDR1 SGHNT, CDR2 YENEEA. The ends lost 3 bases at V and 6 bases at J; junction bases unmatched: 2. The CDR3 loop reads CASSFASGSNEQFF. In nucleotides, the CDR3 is TGTGCCAGCAGCTTTGCTAGCGGGAGCAATGAGCAGTTCTTC.

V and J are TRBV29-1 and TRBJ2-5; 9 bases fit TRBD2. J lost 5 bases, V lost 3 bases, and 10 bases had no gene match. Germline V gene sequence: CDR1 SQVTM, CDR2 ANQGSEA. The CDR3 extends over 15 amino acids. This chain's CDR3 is CSVDIGTAGGETQYF. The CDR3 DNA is TGCAGCGTTGACATAGGGACAGCGGGAGGTGAGACCCAGTACTTC.

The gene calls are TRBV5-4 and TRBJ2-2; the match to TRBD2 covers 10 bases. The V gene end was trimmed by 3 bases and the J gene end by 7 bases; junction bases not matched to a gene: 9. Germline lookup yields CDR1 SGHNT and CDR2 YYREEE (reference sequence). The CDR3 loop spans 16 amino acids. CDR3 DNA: TGTGCCAGCAGCTGGAGCGGGAGGGCCATTATCGGGGAGCTGTTTTTT. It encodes CASSWSGRAIIGELFF. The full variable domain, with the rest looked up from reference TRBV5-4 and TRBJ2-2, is ETGVTQSPTHLIKTRGQQVTLRCSSQSGHNTVSWYQQALGQGPQFIFQYYREEENGRGNFPPRFSGLQFPNYSSELNVNALELDDSALYLCASSWSGRAIIGELFFGEGSRLTVL.

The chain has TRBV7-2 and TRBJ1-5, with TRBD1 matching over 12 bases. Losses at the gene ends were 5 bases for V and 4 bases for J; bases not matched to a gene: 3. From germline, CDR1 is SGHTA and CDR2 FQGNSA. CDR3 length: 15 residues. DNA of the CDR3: TGTGCCAGCAGCCGGGACAGGGGGCAGAATCAGCCCCAGCATTTT. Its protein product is CASSRDRGQNQPQHF.

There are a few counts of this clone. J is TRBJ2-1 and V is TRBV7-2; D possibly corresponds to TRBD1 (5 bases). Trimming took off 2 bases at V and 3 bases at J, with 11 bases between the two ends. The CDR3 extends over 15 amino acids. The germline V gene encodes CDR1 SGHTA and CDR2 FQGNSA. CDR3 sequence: CASSLSAGLYNEQFF. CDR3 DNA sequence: TGTGCCAGCAGCTTATCGGCAGGGCTCTACAATGAGCAGTTCTTC.

This CDR3 is CSVERTGVYGYTF. CDR3 in DNA: TGCAGCGTTGAAAGGACAGGGGTTTATGGCTACACCTTC. V gene TRBV29-1 combines with J gene TRBJ1-2; 9 bases agree with TRBD1. CDR1 SQVTM and CDR2 ANQGSEA come from the germline V gene. CDR3 length: 13 residues. V was clipped by 2 bases and J by 5 bases; unmatched bases: 3.